Sequencing of this T cell receptor beta chain was carried out in a study of T cell changes during pregnancy in multiple sclerosis. Trimming pared 1 base from V and 1 base from J, leaving 10 bases between. CDR3 length: 16 residues. CDR1 is SGHTA and CDR2 is FQGTGA in the germline V gene. Sequencing used immunoSEQ multiplex PCR; TCRdb keeps in-frame clones, though not all of them. The table has about 86,000 clones, approximately 90% seen once. The input for sequencing was peripheral blood, taken in the first trimester of pregnancy. This chain links TRBV7-3 with TRBJ2-2; maybe TRBD1 (6 bases). This receptor was obtained from a female donor in good health, enrolled as a control in a pregnancy study. CDR3 in amino acids: CASSLRQAGNTGELFF. CDR3 bases: TGTGCCAGCAGCTTAAGACAGGCGGGGAACACCGGGGAGCTGTTTTTT.